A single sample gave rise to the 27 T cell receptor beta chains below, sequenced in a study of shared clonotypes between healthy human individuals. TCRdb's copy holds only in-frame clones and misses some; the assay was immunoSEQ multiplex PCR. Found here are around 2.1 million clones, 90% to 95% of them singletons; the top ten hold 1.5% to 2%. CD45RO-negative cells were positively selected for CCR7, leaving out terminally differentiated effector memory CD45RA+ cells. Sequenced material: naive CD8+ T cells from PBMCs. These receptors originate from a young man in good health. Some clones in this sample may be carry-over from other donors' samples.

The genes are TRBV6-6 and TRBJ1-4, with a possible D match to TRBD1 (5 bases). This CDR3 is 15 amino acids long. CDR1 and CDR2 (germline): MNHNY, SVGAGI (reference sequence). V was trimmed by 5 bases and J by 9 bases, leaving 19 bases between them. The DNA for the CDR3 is TGTGCCAGCAGTAACACAAGGGAAGGGGTACAAAAACTGTTTTTT. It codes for CASSNTREGVQKLFF.

The CDR3 reads CASSSRTPLGTQYF. The DNA for the CDR3 is TGTGCCAGCAGCTCCAGGACTCCCCTAGGAACCCAGTACTTC. V and J are TRBV5-6 and TRBJ2-5, with D possibly being TRBD2 (5 bases). Trimming cost V 3 bases and J 8 bases, with 17 bases left between them. The CDR3 loop spans 14 amino acids. From germline, CDR1 is SGHDT and CDR2 YYEEEE.

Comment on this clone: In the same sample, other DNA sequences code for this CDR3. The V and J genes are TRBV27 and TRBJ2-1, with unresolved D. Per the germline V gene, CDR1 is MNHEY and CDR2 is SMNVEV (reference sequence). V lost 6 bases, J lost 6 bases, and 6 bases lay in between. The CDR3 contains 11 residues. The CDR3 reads CASSSSNEQFF. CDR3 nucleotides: TGTGCCAGCAGCAGTAGCAATGAGCAGTTCTTC.

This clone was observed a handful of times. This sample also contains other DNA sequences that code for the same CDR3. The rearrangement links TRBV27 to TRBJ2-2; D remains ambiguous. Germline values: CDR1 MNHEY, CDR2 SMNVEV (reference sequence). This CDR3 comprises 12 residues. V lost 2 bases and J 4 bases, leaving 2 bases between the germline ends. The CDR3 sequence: CASSLTTGELFF. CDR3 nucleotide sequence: TGTGCCAGCAGTTTAACCACCGGGGAGCTGTTTTTT.

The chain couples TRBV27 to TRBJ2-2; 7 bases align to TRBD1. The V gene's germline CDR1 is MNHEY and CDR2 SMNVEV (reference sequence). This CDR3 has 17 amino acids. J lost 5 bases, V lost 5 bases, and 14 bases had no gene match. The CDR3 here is CASSPLGTARTTGELFF. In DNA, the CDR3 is TGTGCCAGCAGTCCCTTGGGGACAGCGCGTACTACCGGGGAGCTGTTTTTT.

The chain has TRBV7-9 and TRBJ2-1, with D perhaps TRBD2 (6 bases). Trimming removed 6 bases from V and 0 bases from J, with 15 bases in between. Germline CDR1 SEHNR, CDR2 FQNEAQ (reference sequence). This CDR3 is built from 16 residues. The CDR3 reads CASRLGTLSSYNEQFF. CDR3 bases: TGTGCCAGCAGATTGGGGACTCTCAGCTCCTACAATGAGCAGTTCTTC.

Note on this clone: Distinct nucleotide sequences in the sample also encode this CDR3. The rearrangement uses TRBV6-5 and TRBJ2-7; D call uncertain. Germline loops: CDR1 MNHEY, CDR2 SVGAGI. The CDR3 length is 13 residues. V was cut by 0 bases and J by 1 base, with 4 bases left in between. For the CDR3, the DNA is TGTGCCAGCAGTTACTCGCCGTCCTACGAGCAGTACTTC. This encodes CASSYSPSYEQYF.

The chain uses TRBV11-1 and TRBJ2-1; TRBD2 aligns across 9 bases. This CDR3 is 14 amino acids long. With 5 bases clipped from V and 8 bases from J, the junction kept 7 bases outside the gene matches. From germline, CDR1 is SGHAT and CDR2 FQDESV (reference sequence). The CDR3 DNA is TGTGCCAGCAGCCCTGCGGGAGGGCCCCATGAGCAGTTCTTC. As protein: CASSPAGGPHEQFF.

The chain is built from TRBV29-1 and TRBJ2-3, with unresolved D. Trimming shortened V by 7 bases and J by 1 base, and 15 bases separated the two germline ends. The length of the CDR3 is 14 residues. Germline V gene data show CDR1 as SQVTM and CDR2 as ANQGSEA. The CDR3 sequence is CSAPSGTRTDTQYF. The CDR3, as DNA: TGCAGCGCCCCCTCGGGCACGCGCACAGATACGCAGTATTTT.

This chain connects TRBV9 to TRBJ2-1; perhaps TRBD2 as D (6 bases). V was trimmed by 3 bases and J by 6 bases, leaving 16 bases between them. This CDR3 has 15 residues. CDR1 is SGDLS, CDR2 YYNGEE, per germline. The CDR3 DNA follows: TGTGCCAGCAGCGCCTCTAGCGTTTGGGGCAATGAGCAGTTCTTC. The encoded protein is CASSASSVWGNEQFF.

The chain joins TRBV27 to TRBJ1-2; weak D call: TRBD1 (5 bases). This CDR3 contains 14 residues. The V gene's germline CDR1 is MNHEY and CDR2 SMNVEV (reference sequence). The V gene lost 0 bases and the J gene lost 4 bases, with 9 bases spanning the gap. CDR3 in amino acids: CASSLSGVSYGYTF. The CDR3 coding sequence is TGTGCCAGCAGTTTATCAGGGGTCAGCTATGGCTACACCTTC.

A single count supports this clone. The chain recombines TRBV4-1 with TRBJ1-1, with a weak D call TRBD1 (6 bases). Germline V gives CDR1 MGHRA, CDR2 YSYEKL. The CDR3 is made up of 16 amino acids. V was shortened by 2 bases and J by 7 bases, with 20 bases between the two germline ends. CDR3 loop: CASSQFSPIGQFEAFF. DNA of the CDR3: TGCGCCAGCAGCCAATTTTCTCCTATTGGACAGTTTGAAGCTTTCTTT.

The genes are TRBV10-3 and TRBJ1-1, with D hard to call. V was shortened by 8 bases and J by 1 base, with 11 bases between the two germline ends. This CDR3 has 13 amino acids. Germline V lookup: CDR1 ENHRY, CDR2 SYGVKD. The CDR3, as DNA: TGTGCCATCCAATCGGGTGCGAACACTGAAGCTTTCTTT. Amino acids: CAIQSGANTEAFF.

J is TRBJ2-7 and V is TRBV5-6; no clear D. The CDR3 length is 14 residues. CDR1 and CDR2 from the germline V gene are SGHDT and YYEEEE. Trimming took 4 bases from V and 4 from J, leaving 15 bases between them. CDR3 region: CASSPAIQMYEQYF. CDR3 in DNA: TGTGCCAGCAGCCCAGCTATTCAGATGTACGAGCAGTACTTC.

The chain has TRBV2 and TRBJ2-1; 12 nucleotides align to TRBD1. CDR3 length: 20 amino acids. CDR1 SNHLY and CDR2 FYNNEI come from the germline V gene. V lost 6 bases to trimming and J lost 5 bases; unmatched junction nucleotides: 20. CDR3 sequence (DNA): TGTGCCAGCAGGGATAGGGACAGGGGGCTTGCGCGGTCTTCAAACAATGAGCAGTTCTTC. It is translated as CASRDRDRGLARSSNNEQFF.

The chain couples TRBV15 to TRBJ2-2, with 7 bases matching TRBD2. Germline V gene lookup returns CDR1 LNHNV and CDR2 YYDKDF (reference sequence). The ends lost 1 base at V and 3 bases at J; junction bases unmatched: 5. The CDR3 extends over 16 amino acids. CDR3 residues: CATSRGGGVDTGELFF. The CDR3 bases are TGTGCCACCAGCAGAGGGGGAGGGGTGGACACCGGGGAGCTGTTTTTT.

CDR3 bases: TGTGCCAGCAGGGGGGGAGGTGCTGGCACTGAAGCTTTCTTT. As protein: CASRGGGAGTEAFF. The rearrangement joins TRBV2 to TRBJ1-1; a weak D match, TRBD1 (5 bases). Germline lookup yields CDR1 SNHLY and CDR2 FYNNEI. The CDR3 totals 14 residues. The V and J ends lost 6 bases and 4 bases respectively, with 15 bases between them.

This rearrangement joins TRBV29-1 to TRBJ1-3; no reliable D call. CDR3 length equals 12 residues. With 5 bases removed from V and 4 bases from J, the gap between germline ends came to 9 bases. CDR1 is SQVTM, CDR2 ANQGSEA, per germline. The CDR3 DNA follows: TGCAGCGTTCCGCTGGGAGGAAACACCATATATTTT. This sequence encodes CSVPLGGNTIYF.

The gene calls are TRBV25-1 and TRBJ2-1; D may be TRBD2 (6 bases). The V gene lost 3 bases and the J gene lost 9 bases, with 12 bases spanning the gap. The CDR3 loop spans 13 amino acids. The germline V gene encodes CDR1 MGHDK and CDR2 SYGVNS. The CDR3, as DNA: TGTGCCAGCAGTGAGTCGGGAGAGAGTGAGCAGTTCTTC. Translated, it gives CASSESGESEQFF.

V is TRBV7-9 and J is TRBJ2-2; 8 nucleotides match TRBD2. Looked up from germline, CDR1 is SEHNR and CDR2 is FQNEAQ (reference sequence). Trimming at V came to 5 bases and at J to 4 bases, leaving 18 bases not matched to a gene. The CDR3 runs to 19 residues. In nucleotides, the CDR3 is TGTGCCAGCAGCCCGACTAAACAAGGACTAGCTTTACGCACCGGGGAGCTGTTTTTT. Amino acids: CASSPTKQGLALRTGELFF.

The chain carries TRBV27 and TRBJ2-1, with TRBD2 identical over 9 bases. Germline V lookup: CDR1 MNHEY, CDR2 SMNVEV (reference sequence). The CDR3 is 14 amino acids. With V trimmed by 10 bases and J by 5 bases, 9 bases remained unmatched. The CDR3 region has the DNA TGTGCCACCCATCCGGGACTAGCCCACAATGAGCAGTTCTTC. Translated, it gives CATHPGLAHNEQFF.

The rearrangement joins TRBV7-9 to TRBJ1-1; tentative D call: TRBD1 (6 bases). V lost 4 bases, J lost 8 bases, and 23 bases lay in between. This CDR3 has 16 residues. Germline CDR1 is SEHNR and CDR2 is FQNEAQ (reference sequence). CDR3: CASSSWTALPKVEAFF. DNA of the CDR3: TGTGCCAGCAGCTCATGGACAGCCTTACCAAAGGTGGAAGCTTTCTTT.

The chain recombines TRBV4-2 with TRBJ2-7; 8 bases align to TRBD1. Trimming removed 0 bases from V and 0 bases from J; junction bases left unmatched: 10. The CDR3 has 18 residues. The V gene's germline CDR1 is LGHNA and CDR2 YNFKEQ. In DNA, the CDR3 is TGTGCCAGCAGCCAAGAAGGAAATAACAGGGGGAGCTCCTACGAGCAGTACTTC. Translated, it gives CASSQEGNNRGSSYEQYF.

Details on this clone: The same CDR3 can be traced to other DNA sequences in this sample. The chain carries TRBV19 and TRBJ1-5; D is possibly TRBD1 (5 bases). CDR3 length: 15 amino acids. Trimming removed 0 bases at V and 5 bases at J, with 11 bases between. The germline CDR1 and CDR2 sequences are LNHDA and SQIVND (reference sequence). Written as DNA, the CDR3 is TGTGCCAGTAGTATAGACAGGGAGGGAGATCAGCCCCAGCATTTT. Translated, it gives CASSIDREGDQPQHF.

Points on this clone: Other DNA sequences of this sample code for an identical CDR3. CDR3 sequence: CASSQVGGSGANVLTF. DNA of the CDR3: TGCGCCAGCAGCCAAGTCGGTGGTTCTGGGGCCAACGTCCTGACTTTC. V usage is TRBV4-1 and J usage is TRBJ2-6, with unresolved D. CDR1 MGHRA and CDR2 YSYEKL come from the germline V gene. With 1 base removed from V and 1 base from J, the gap between germline ends came to 8 bases. The CDR3 runs 16 residues.

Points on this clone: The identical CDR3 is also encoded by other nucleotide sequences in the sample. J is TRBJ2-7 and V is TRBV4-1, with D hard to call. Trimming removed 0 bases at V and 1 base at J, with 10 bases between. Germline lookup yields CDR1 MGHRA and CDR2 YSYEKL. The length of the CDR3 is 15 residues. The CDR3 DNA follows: TGCGCCAGCAGCCAAGATAGTGGTGGATCCTACGAGCAGTACTTC. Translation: CASSQDSGGSYEQYF.

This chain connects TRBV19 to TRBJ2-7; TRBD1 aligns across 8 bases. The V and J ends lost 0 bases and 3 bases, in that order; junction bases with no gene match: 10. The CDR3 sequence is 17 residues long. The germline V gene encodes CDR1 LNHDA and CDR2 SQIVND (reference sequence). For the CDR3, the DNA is TGTGCCAGTAGTATAGATGCAGAGACAGGGGATTACTACGAGCAGTACTTC. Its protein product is CASSIDAETGDYYEQYF.